The 27 T cell receptor beta chains below all came from one sample that was sequenced in a study of blood T cell repertoires in COVID-19. Libraries were prepared by immunoSEQ multiplex PCR; TCRdb keeps only in-frame clonotypes and omits some of them. The table lists 210,000 or so clones, around 84% of them singletons. Material for sequencing was peripheral blood. Every receptor here comes from a middle-aged man with acute or convalescent COVID-19.

The chain uses TRBV5-4 and TRBJ1-1; D is perhaps TRBD1 (6 bases). This CDR3 has 15 amino acids. The V end was cut by 1 base, the J end by 1 base, with 11 bases between. In germline, CDR1 is SGHNT, CDR2 YYREEE (reference sequence). CDR3 protein: CASSLRSRGNTEAFF. For the CDR3, the DNA is TGTGCCAGCAGCTTGAGGAGCAGGGGGAACACTGAAGCTTTCTTT.

The J gene is TRBJ2-1, the V gene TRBV6-6; 10 bases line up with TRBD2. CDR3 size: 15 residues. Trimming removed 6 bases from V and 5 bases from J; junction bases left unmatched: 7. Germline CDR1 MNHNY, CDR2 SVGAGI (reference sequence). The CDR3 region is CASSLGLAWNNEQFF. The CDR3 DNA reads TGTGCCAGCAGCCTGGGACTAGCGTGGAACAATGAGCAGTTCTTC.

In this sample, this clone turned up a few times. The chain has TRBV19 and TRBJ2-2; 12 bases line up with TRBD2. Per the germline V gene, CDR1 is LNHDA and CDR2 is SQIVND (reference sequence). The CDR3 has 17 amino acids. V gave up 1 base and J gave up 2 bases; unmatched junction bases: 2. CDR3 nucleotide sequence: TGTGCCAGTAGTATAGGACTAGCGGGGGTAAACACCGGGGAGCTGTTTTTT. Protein: CASSIGLAGVNTGELFF. The full variable domain, rest sourced from reference TRBV19 and TRBJ2-2, is DGGITQSPKYLFRKEGQNVTLSCEQNLNHDAMYWYRQDPGQGLRLIYYSQIVNDFQKGDIAEGYSVSREKKESFPLTVTSAQKNPTAFYLCASSIGLAGVNTGELFFGEGSRLTVL.

The chain carries TRBV7-9 and TRBJ2-3, with D possibly TRBD2 on 7 matching bases. CDR1 and CDR2 from the germline V gene are SEHNR and FQNEAQ (reference sequence). The CDR3 covers 17 residues. The ends were cut back, 1 base at V and 0 bases at J, with 14 bases in the middle. CDR3 loop: CASSLGTAGASTDTQYF. The CDR3, as DNA: TGTGCCAGCAGCTTAGGGACGGCGGGGGCTAGCACAGATACGCAGTATTTT. The entire variable domain, with the rest obtained from reference TRBV7-9 and TRBJ2-3, is as follows: DTGVSQNPRHKITKRGQNVTFRCDPISEHNRLYWYRQTLGQGPEFLTYFQNEAQLEKSRLLSDRFSAERPKGSFSTLEIQRTEQGDSAMYLCASSLGTAGASTDTQYFGPGTRLTVL.

The chain has TRBV4-2 and TRBJ2-1; D perhaps matches TRBD2 (5 bases). With 4 bases removed from V and 3 bases from J, the gap between germline ends came to 22 bases. The CDR3 contains 18 residues. CDR1 is LGHNA, CDR2 YNFKEQ, per germline. The CDR3 bases are TGTGCCAGCAGCCGTCGGCTTTTTCCAGAGGGTCTCTACAATGAGCAGTTCTTC. It encodes CASSRRLFPEGLYNEQFF.

V usage is TRBV5-1 and J usage is TRBJ2-7, with 10 bases fitting TRBD2. The germline V gene encodes CDR1 SGHRS and CDR2 YFSETQ. The junction had 13 bases not matched to a gene; V was cut back by 2 bases and J by 5 bases. The CDR3 has 17 residues. This chain's CDR3 is CASSLASGTSDINEQYF. CDR3 coding DNA: TGCGCCAGCAGCTTAGCCTCGGGGACTAGCGACATCAACGAGCAGTACTTC.

This clone came up a few times. This chain links TRBV7-9 with TRBJ2-7, with D perhaps TRBD1 (6 bases). Trimming took off 0 bases at V and 3 bases at J, with 12 bases between the two ends. CDR1 is SEHNR and CDR2 is FQNEAQ in the germline V gene (reference sequence). The CDR3 consists of 15 residues. CDR3 protein: CASSLAQGINYEQYF. CDR3 sequence (DNA): TGTGCCAGCAGCTTAGCACAGGGCATCAACTACGAGCAGTACTTC. The whole variable domain, remainder taken from reference TRBV7-9 and TRBJ2-7, is DTGVSQNPRHKITKRGQNVTFRCDPISEHNRLYWYRQTLGQGPEFLTYFQNEAQLEKSRLLSDRFSAERPKGSFSTLEIQRTEQGDSAMYLCASSLAQGINYEQYFGPGTRLTVT.

The chain employs TRBV3-1 (or the pseudogene TRBV3-2) and TRBJ1-4, with D hard to call. CDR3 length: 15 amino acids. CDR1 is LGHDT and CDR2 is YNNKEL in the germline V gene (reference sequence). Trimming pared 5 bases from V and 4 bases from J, leaving 14 bases between. The CDR3 bases are TGTGCCAGCAGCTCCCGACGTCGACTTAATGAAAAACTGTTTTTT. Amino acid sequence: CASSSRRRLNEKLFF.

The chain couples TRBV5-4 to TRBJ1-1, with 7 bases fitting TRBD1. This CDR3 spans 12 amino acids. Germline V CDR1 and CDR2: SGHNT, YYREEE (reference sequence). Trimming took 3 bases from V and 6 from J; bases not matched to a gene: 2. The CDR3 is CASSSDRAEAFF. The CDR3 bases are TGTGCCAGCAGCTCCGACAGGGCTGAAGCTTTCTTT.

V is TRBV19 and J is TRBJ1-3; the D gene is possibly TRBD1 (6 bases). The CDR3 covers 14 residues. Germline assignment: CDR1 LNHDA and CDR2 SQIVND (reference sequence). Trimming took 9 bases from V and 5 from J, leaving 17 bases between them. The CDR3 is CASLGGGPRNTIYF. CDR3 coding DNA: TGTGCCAGCCTAGGGGGGGGCCCTAGAAACACCATATATTTT.

This chain connects TRBV7-9 to TRBJ1-1; 7 nucleotides align to TRBD1. This CDR3 contains 14 residues. After removal of 5 bases from V and 6 bases from J, the junction contained 9 bases not matched to a gene. Germline CDR1 SEHNR, CDR2 FQNEAQ (reference sequence). CDR3 in DNA: TGTGCCAGCAGCCCAGGAAACAGGGGACCTGAAGCTTTCTTT. It encodes CASSPGNRGPEAFF.

V and J are TRBV9 and TRBJ2-7, with 7 bases aligning to TRBD1. V shed 0 bases, J shed 2 bases, and the junction held 2 bases outside the gene matches. The CDR3 covers 14 residues. Germline-derived CDR1 and CDR2 are SGDLS and YYNGEE. The CDR3 DNA is TGTGCCAGCAGCGTAGATGGGACAGCCTACGAGCAGTACTTC. It yields the protein CASSVDGTAYEQYF.

This clone showed up just a few times. This chain's CDR3 is CASSSGTSGSTDTQYF. Here the CDR3 DNA reads TGTGCCAGCAGTTCCGGGACTAGCGGGAGCACAGATACGCAGTATTTT. The chain combines TRBV6-5 with TRBJ2-3; 12 bases are a match to TRBD2. The J segment lost 0 bases and the V segment lost 4 bases, leaving 2 bases of the junction unmatched. CDR1 is MNHEY, CDR2 SVGAGI, per germline. CDR3 length equals 16 residues.

V is TRBV29-1 and J is TRBJ2-5; D remains ambiguous. V lost 8 bases and J lost 1, with 11 bases in between. This CDR3 spans 12 amino acids. Looked up from germline, CDR1 is SQVTM and CDR2 is ANQGSEA. The CDR3 here is CSFFRAQETQYF. The CDR3 nucleotides read TGCAGCTTCTTTCGAGCCCAAGAGACCCAGTACTTC.

This chain joins TRBV5-1 and TRBJ1-2; TRBD1 matches 7 bases. This CDR3 has 14 amino acids. V shed 4 bases and J 3 bases; nucleotides not matched to a gene: 6. Germline lookup yields CDR1 SGHRS and CDR2 YFSETQ. The DNA for the CDR3 is TGCGCCAGCAGCACGGGACAGCCGGACTATGGCTACACCTTC. It encodes CASSTGQPDYGYTF.

The J gene is TRBJ1-1, the V gene TRBV5-1; perhaps TRBD1 as D (6 bases). V was pared by 4 bases and J by 4 bases, with 14 bases between. CDR3 length equals 14 residues. Germline V gives CDR1 SGHRS, CDR2 YFSETQ. DNA of the CDR3: TGCGCCAGCAGCACCACAGGGACCGGCACTGAAGCTTTCTTT. This codes for CASSTTGTGTEAFF.

The V call is TRBV4-1, the J call TRBJ1-2, with 8 nucleotides matching TRBD1. Germline CDR1 is MGHRA and CDR2 is YSYEKL. The CDR3 is 14 amino acids. J gave up 4 bases and V 3 bases, and 4 bases lay outside the gene matches. The CDR3 DNA sequence: TGCGCCAGCAGCCAGGGCACAGGGGGCTATGGCTACACCTTC. It encodes CASSQGTGGYGYTF.

This rearrangement joins TRBV18 to TRBJ2-1; no clear D. The germline V and J ends were trimmed by 0 bases and 0 bases, with 12 bases remaining between them. The CDR3 spans 17 residues. The V gene's germline CDR1 is KGHSH and CDR2 LQKENI. The chain's CDR3 is CASSPPRLPSSYNEQFF. Written as DNA, the CDR3 is TGTGCCAGCTCACCACCGCGGCTGCCGAGCTCCTACAATGAGCAGTTCTTC. Full variable domain (outside the CDR3, taken from reference TRBV18 and TRBJ2-1): NAGVMQNPRHLVRRRGQEARLRCSPMKGHSHVYWYRQLPEEGLKFMVYLQKENIIDESGMPKERFSAEFPKEGPSILRIQQVVRGDSAAYFCASSPPRLPSSYNEQFFGPGTRLTVL.

This chain connects TRBV19 to TRBJ1-4, with a tentative D call TRBD1 (5 bases). The germline gives CDR1 LNHDA, CDR2 SQIVND (reference sequence). CDR3 length equals 14 residues. Trimming stripped 5 bases from V and 8 bases from J, with 15 bases between. The CDR3 DNA follows: TGTGCCAGTAGTTTGGGCAGGGAAACGGAAAAACTGTTTTTT. Encoded protein: CASSLGRETEKLFF.

This clone has just a few counts. This chain links TRBV6-5 with TRBJ1-2; TRBD1 might be the D (6 bases). The CDR3 contains 13 residues. V lost 5 bases to trimming and J lost 4 bases, with 11 bases between them. CDR1 and CDR2 (germline): MNHEY, SVGAGI. CDR3 sequence: CASSQTGSYGYTF. The CDR3 coding sequence is TGTGCCAGCAGTCAAACAGGGTCCTATGGCTACACCTTC.

The chain has TRBV5-1 and TRBJ2-7; the D gene is possibly TRBD2 (5 bases). The germline V and J ends were trimmed by 1 base and 2 bases, with 16 bases remaining between them. Germline CDR1 is SGHRS and CDR2 is YFSETQ. The CDR3 is 16 amino acids. The CDR3 is CASSLFAGGVTYEQYF. CDR3 DNA sequence: TGCGCCAGCAGCTTGTTTGCCGGAGGAGTAACCTACGAGCAGTACTTC.

The rearrangement links TRBV27 to TRBJ1-5; D is possibly TRBD1 (6 bases). CDR1 MNHEY and CDR2 SMNVEV come from the germline V gene (reference sequence). V was trimmed by 6 bases and J by 4 bases, leaving 10 bases between them. This CDR3 is 13 amino acids long. CDR3 coding DNA: TGTGCCAGCAGCCAGACAGGAAATCAGCCCCAGCATTTT. Its protein is CASSQTGNQPQHF.

This clone has just one count. In DNA form, the CDR3 reads TGTGCCAGTAGTTTTGCCGGGACAGGGGGAAGCACTGAAGCTTTCTTT. Amino acid sequence: CASSFAGTGGSTEAFF. The rearrangement links TRBV19 to TRBJ1-1, with 11 bases lining up with TRBD1. V lost 5 bases, J lost 4 bases, and 9 bases stayed unmatched. Germline CDR1 LNHDA, CDR2 SQIVND (reference sequence). There are 16 residues in the CDR3.

This chain joins TRBV9 and TRBJ1-1; TRBD1 is a possible D gene (5 bases). V was clipped by 1 base and J by 0 bases, with 16 bases between them. This CDR3 has 17 amino acids. The germline V gene has CDR1 SGDLS and CDR2 YYNGEE. CDR3 protein: CASSVSGGGGLNTEAFF. The CDR3 DNA reads as TGTGCCAGCAGCGTATCCGGTGGCGGGGGTTTGAACACTGAAGCTTTCTTT.

The chain is built from TRBV7-2 and TRBJ1-4; 10 bases align to TRBD1. Germline CDR1 SGHTA, CDR2 FQGNSA. J gave up 8 bases and V 4 bases, and 7 bases lay outside the gene matches. The CDR3 extends over 15 amino acids. This CDR3 reads CASSSRQGADEKLFF. DNA of the CDR3: TGTGCCAGCAGCTCCCGACAGGGGGCGGACGAAAAACTGTTTTTT.

The chain employs TRBV3-1 (or the pseudogene TRBV3-2) and TRBJ2-1, with TRBD2 identical over 9 bases. Germline CDR1 is LGHDT and CDR2 is YNNKEL (reference sequence). The CDR3 covers 18 residues. V lost 0 bases to trimming and J lost 0 bases; unmatched junction nucleotides: 6. CDR3 nucleotides: TGTGCCAGCAGCCAAGATCAGGGCGGGGGGGCCTCCTACAATGAGCAGTTCTTC. Amino acids: CASSQDQGGGASYNEQFF.

The rearrangement links TRBV19 to TRBJ1-1; TRBD1 might be the D (6 bases). CDR1 and CDR2 (germline): LNHDA, SQIVND (reference sequence). V was clipped by 8 bases and J by 2 bases, with 21 bases between them. The CDR3 has 16 amino acids. CDR3 nucleotides: TGTGCCAGTTTACGGCTCCCGGGGACATCTAACACTGAAGCTTTCTTT. Translated, it gives CASLRLPGTSNTEAFF.